One and the same sample provided the 10 T cell receptor beta chains below, sequenced in a study of T-cell memory formation after mild COVID-19. From the 5' RACE reads, TCRdb called clonotypes with MiXCR, one entry per CDR3 protein. The repertoire holds 140,000 to 150,000 distinct CDR3 sequences, with around 25% as singletons. Sequenced input: PBMCs or a T cell subset sorted from them (not recorded which). Receptors were obtained from an adult woman who had mild COVID-19 (a few samples of this study predate the infection). Cell type and time point are not known.

This clonotype was picked up a small number of times. This chain links TRBV6-2 or TRBV6-3 with TRBJ2-6; 7 bases fit TRBD2. V trimming: 6 bases; J trimming: 0 bases; junction bases outside the gene matches: 11. The CDR3 is made up of 18 amino acids. Germline V gives CDR1 MNHEY, CDR2 SVGEGT. CDR3 nucleotides: TGTGCCAGCAGCCTCTTACCGGGGGGATACTCTGGGGCCAACGTCCTGACTTTC. Translating gives CASSLLPGGYSGANVLTF.

The sample holds a few counts of this clonotype. This chain links TRBV7-9 with TRBJ2-1; D unresolved. Trimming shortened V by 5 bases and J by 4 bases, and 15 bases separated the two germline ends. There are 15 residues in the CDR3. Germline V CDR1 and CDR2: SEHNR, FQNEAQ (reference sequence). The CDR3 DNA sequence: TGTGCCAGCAGCCTCAGTGCGGTAGCTTACAATGAGCAGTTCTTC. It is translated as CASSLSAVAYNEQFF.

The rearrangement links TRBV6-5 to TRBJ2-1, with TRBD2 identical over 9 bases. The V and J ends lost 0 bases and 3 bases, in that order; junction bases with no gene match: 3. The CDR3 sequence is 16 residues long. CDR1 and CDR2 (germline): MNHEY, SVGAGI. The CDR3 nucleotides are TGTGCCAGCAGTTACTCGCCAGCGGGGGGCTACAATGAGCAGTTCTTC. Translating gives CASSYSPAGGYNEQFF.

This clonotype turned up a few times. The CDR3: CASSGTGQGSYEQYF. The DNA of the CDR3 is TGTGCCAGCAGCGGGACAGGGCAGGGTTCTTACGAGCAGTACTTC. The V call is TRBV9, the J call TRBJ2-7, with 8 bases that match TRBD1. The trim removed 3 bases at V and 4 bases at J, leaving 9 bases unmatched. This CDR3 is built from 15 residues. Germline CDR1 reads SGDLS; CDR2 reads YYNGEE.

This clonotype was found a few times. The genes are TRBV10-3 and TRBJ2-7; D perhaps matches TRBD2 (6 bases). Germline V gene lookup returns CDR1 ENHRY and CDR2 SYGVKD. Trimming stripped 6 bases from V and 5 bases from J, with 14 bases between. The CDR3 is 13 amino acids. The CDR3 region is CAISDGEEHEQYF. CDR3 sequence (DNA): TGTGCCATCAGCGACGGGGAGGAACACGAGCAGTACTTC.

The chain links TRBV5-1 to TRBJ1-1, with D hard to call. Germline V lookup: CDR1 SGHRS, CDR2 YFSETQ. This CDR3 has 14 amino acids. Trimming shortened V by 0 bases and J by 1 base, and 7 bases separated the two germline ends. The CDR3 is CASSLGDANTEAFF. The CDR3, as DNA: TGCGCCAGCAGCTTGGGAGATGCGAACACTGAAGCTTTCTTT.

V and J are TRBV6-5 and TRBJ2-5, with TRBD1 identical over 8 bases. Germline CDR1 MNHEY, CDR2 SVGAGI. This CDR3 spans 14 amino acids. Trimming removed 10 bases from V and 1 base from J; junction bases left unmatched: 8. The CDR3 nucleotides are TGTGCCACCGGGACAGGAAGAATCCAAGAGACCCAGTACTTC. Protein sequence: CATGTGRIQETQYF.

The CDR3 spells CSVEDHKLAGGLFTDTQYF. DNA for the CDR3: TGCAGCGTTGAAGATCATAAGCTAGCGGGAGGGTTATTCACAGATACGCAGTATTTT. The chain employs TRBV29-1 and TRBJ2-3; 12 nucleotides align to TRBD2. The germline V gene encodes CDR1 SQVTM and CDR2 ANQGSEA. With V trimmed by 0 bases and J by 2 bases, 12 bases remained unmatched. The CDR3 has 19 residues.

This clonotype was observed a few times. The CDR3 DNA follows: TGTGCCAGCAGTTCCGACCCCGAAGAGACCCAGTACTTC. This sequence encodes CASSSDPEETQYF. The chain has TRBV6-5 and TRBJ2-5, with no clear D. The V end lost 4 bases, the J end lost 3 bases, and 9 bases lay between the germline ends. Germline CDR1 is MNHEY and CDR2 is SVGAGI. This CDR3 has 13 residues.

The V and J genes are TRBV5-5 and TRBJ2-7, with D possibly matching TRBD1 (5 bases). Trimming pared 0 bases from V and 7 bases from J, leaving 8 bases between. CDR3 length: 12 residues. Germline loops: CDR1 SGHKS, CDR2 YYEKEE (reference sequence). The CDR3 DNA sequence: TGTGCCAGCAGCTTGGCAGGGCCAGAGCAGTACTTC. It encodes CASSLAGPEQYF.